This TCR beta chain emerged from a study of blood T cell repertoires in COVID-19. Study-level background: Material from acute and convalescent COVID-19 was sourced from the United States, Italy and Spain.

Original processing notes: Amplification of reference gene primers provided the estimated nucleated cell counts. Assay: immunoSEQ multiplex PCR; the TCRdb copy retains only in-frame clones and omits some. Clone size and V and J calls were adopted from that table, with D and trimming inferred from the DNA. The table records about 160,000 clones, approximately 90% of them present only once. This CDR3 is built from 14 residues. Germline CDR1 is WSHSY and CDR2 is SAAADI. V was trimmed by 6 bases and J by 1 base, leaving 12 bases between them. The chain recombines TRBV10-2 with TRBJ1-1; D possibly corresponds to TRBD1 (5 bases). The clonotype comes from a woman between 55 and 75 years old who had recovered from COVID-19. The sequencing input was peripheral blood. This CDR3 is CASRTDRANTEAFF. The DNA for the CDR3 is TGCGCCAGCAGGACTGACAGAGCGAACACTGAAGCTTTCTTT.